A single sample is the source of the 20 T cell receptor beta chains below, sequenced in a study of breast tumors, draining lymph nodes, adjacent tissues. Axillary draining lymph nodes of breast cancer patients supplied the node samples. TCRdb reprocessed the multiplex PCR reads via MiXCR and lists one record per CDR3 protein. The repertoire holds 200,000 to 300,000 distinct CDR3 sequences, with over 30% as singletons. Sequenced input: axillary lymph node tissue. All receptors come from a female donor with breast cancer. Some clones in this sample may be carry-over from other donors' samples.

This clonotype was found many times. The chain carries TRBV9 and TRBJ2-3; 7 bases map to TRBD2. In germline, CDR1 is SGDLS, CDR2 YYNGEE. V lost 0 bases to trimming and J lost 4 bases; unmatched junction nucleotides: 8. CDR3 length equals 16 residues. The CDR3 loop is CASSVVTGGAADTQYF. CDR3 DNA sequence: TGTGCCAGCAGCGTAGTAACGGGAGGTGCTGCAGATACGCAGTATTTT.

The V gene is TRBV11-1, the J gene TRBJ2-5; no firm D call. The germline V gene encodes CDR1 SGHAT and CDR2 FQDESV (reference sequence). V gave up 4 bases and J gave up 7 bases, with 10 bases separating them. The CDR3 has 12 amino acids. The CDR3 loop is CASSSRPVTQYF. CDR3 sequence (DNA): TGTGCCAGCAGCTCTCGACCTGTGACCCAGTACTTC.

This clonotype has ten or more counts. V gene TRBV19 combines with J gene TRBJ2-7, with D perhaps matching TRBD1 or TRBD2 (5 bases each). The germline CDR1 and CDR2 sequences are LNHDA and SQIVND (reference sequence). The CDR3 has 15 residues. V dropped 3 bases and J dropped 4 bases, with 16 bases sitting between them. The DNA of the CDR3 is TGTGCCAGTAGTATGGGCCTGGGGACCTCTTACGAGCAGTACTTC. It is translated as CASSMGLGTSYEQYF. The full variable domain, its missing parts supplied by reference TRBV19 and TRBJ2-7, is DGGITQSPKYLFRKEGQNVTLSCEQNLNHDAMYWYRQDPGQGLRLIYYSQIVNDFQKGDIAEGYSVSREKKESFPLTVTSAQKNPTAFYLCASSMGLGTSYEQYFGPGTRLTVT.

This clonotype was detected many times. The chain employs TRBV2 and TRBJ2-1; possibly TRBD1 or TRBD2 for D (5 bases each). The CDR3 covers 14 residues. V was trimmed by 6 bases and J by 0 bases, leaving 9 bases between them. Per germline, CDR1 SNHLY and CDR2 FYNNEI. Here the CDR3 DNA reads TGTGCCAGCAGGGGGGATAGCTCCTACAATGAGCAGTTCTTC. It translates to CASRGDSSYNEQFF.

This clonotype was recorded at least ten times. J is TRBJ2-1 and V is TRBV29-1; the D gene is possibly TRBD1 (6 bases). Trimming left V 6 bases short and J 7 bases short, with 22 bases between. CDR3 size: 15 residues. From germline, CDR1 is SQVTM and CDR2 ANQGSEA. CDR3 region: CSVLPGAQLGNEQFF. The CDR3, as DNA: TGCAGCGTCCTGCCAGGGGCCCAGTTGGGAAATGAGCAGTTCTTC.

This clonotype was seen a few times. The chain couples TRBV3-1 to TRBJ1-3; D gene ambiguous. Germline CDR1 LGHDT, CDR2 YNNKEL (reference sequence). CDR3 size: 16 residues. The V gene lost 3 bases and the J gene lost 0 bases, with 12 bases spanning the gap. CDR3 DNA sequence: TGTGCCAGCAGCCAGGGAAGGGCCCTCTCTGGAAACACCATATATTTT. Encoded protein: CASSQGRALSGNTIYF.

For this clonotype: A much larger clone differs from this one at a single base, so this may be a read error. J is TRBJ2-7 and V is TRBV5-6; 7 bases map to TRBD1. This CDR3 contains 17 residues. Germline V gene sequence: CDR1 SGHDT, CDR2 YYEEEE. J lost 9 bases, V lost 0 bases, and 18 bases had no gene match. The CDR3 coding sequence is TGTGCCAGCAGCTTGGTAATCTGGCAGGGGGTGCTGAGGGGGCAGTACTTC. This encodes CASSLVIWQGVLRGQYF.

In this sample, this clonotype turned up many times. DNA for the CDR3: TGCGCCAGCAGACAGGGGCAGGATGGTGGCTACACCTTC. Translated: CASRQGQDGGYTF. V usage is TRBV5-1 and J usage is TRBJ1-2, with 7 bases aligning to TRBD1. Germline V CDR1 and CDR2: SGHRS, YFSETQ. The CDR3 loop spans 13 amino acids. The V gene end was trimmed by 5 bases and the J gene end by 7 bases; junction bases not matched to a gene: 8.

This clonotype has ten or more counts. The chain recombines TRBV7-6 with TRBJ2-7; D possibly corresponds to TRBD1 (5 bases). V gave up 5 bases and J gave up 2 bases, with 13 bases separating them. CDR3 length equals 14 residues. CDR1 is SGHVS, CDR2 FNYEAQ, per germline. CDR3 sequence: CASSPPGATYEQYF. The CDR3 DNA follows: TGTGCCAGCAGCCCCCCTGGGGCTACCTACGAGCAGTACTTC. Full variable domain (outside the CDR3, taken from reference TRBV7-6 and TRBJ2-7): GAGVSQSPRYKVTKRGQDVALRCDPISGHVSLYWYRQALGQGPEFLTYFNYEAQQDKSGLPNDRFSAERPEGSISTLTIQRTEQRDSAMYRCASSPPGATYEQYFGPGTRLTVT.

This clonotype was seen ten or more times. The chain links TRBV30 to TRBJ1-5, with D hard to call. The V gene lost 0 bases and the J gene lost 7 bases, with 10 bases spanning the gap. The CDR3 loop spans 13 amino acids. Germline CDR1 and CDR2: GTSNPN and SVGIG (reference sequence). CDR3 in amino acids: CAWSVAGQQPQHF. The CDR3 DNA follows: TGTGCCTGGAGTGTTGCAGGTCAACAGCCCCAGCATTTT.

This clonotype was seen ten or more times. The V gene is TRBV19, the J gene TRBJ2-1, with a possible D match to TRBD2 (5 bases). Per the germline V gene, CDR1 is LNHDA and CDR2 is SQIVND (reference sequence). V lost 4 bases to trimming and J lost 8 bases, with 12 bases between them. The CDR3 totals 13 residues. The CDR3 DNA sequence: TGTGCCAGTAGTAGGGTACTAGACGATGAGCAGTTCTTC. This sequence encodes CASSRVLDDEQFF.

The table lists this clonotype with many counts. This chain connects TRBV5-1 to TRBJ1-5; 10 bases fit TRBD1. Germline CDR1 reads SGHRS; CDR2 reads YFSETQ. V lost 3 bases, J lost 4 bases, and 7 bases stayed unmatched. The CDR3 spans 16 residues. The CDR3 region has the DNA TGCGCCAGCAGCTGGGGGACAGGGGTCATGAATCAGCCCCAGCATTTT. It specifies CASSWGTGVMNQPQHF.

In its sample, this clonotype was seen many times. This chain connects TRBV12-3 or TRBV12-4 to TRBJ1-5, with a weak D call TRBD1 (5 bases). The germline V and J ends were trimmed by 7 bases and 6 bases, with 10 bases remaining between them. This CDR3 is built from 12 residues. In DNA form, the CDR3 reads TGTGCCAGCACTTCAGGGACTCAGCCCCAGCATTTT. The encoded protein is CASTSGTQPQHF.

This chain connects TRBV6-1 to TRBJ2-7; 8 bases fit TRBD2. After removal of 7 bases from V and 7 bases from J, the junction contained 15 bases not matched to a gene. Germline V gene sequence: CDR1 MNHNS, CDR2 SASEGT. There are 15 residues in the CDR3. CDR3 nucleotide sequence: TGTGCCAGCACCCTTGATACCGGGAGGGCTTGGGAGCAGTACTTC. This translates into CASTLDTGRAWEQYF.

In its sample, this clonotype was seen many times. The chain carries TRBV24-1 and TRBJ2-1; D remains unclear. This CDR3 spans 14 amino acids. V was clipped by 1 base and J by 1 base, with 4 bases between them. CDR1 is KGHDR and CDR2 is SFDVKD in the germline V gene. The CDR3: CATSDFGSYNEQFF. The CDR3 DNA reads as TGTGCCACCAGTGATTTTGGGTCCTACAATGAGCAGTTCTTC.

This clonotype was recorded at least ten times. The chain is built from TRBV20-1 and TRBJ1-4, with a possible D match to TRBD1 (6 bases). The CDR3 length is 16 residues. The germline V gene encodes CDR1 DFQATT and CDR2 SNEGSKA (reference sequence). With 1 base removed from V and 0 bases from J, the gap between germline ends came to 12 bases. In nucleotides, the CDR3 is TGCAGTGCTAGAGGGCTACAGGGAGCAACTAATGAAAAACTGTTTTTT. This gives the protein CSARGLQGATNEKLFF.

This clonotype was seen ten or more times. The chain uses TRBV29-1 and TRBJ2-3, with 13 positions matching TRBD2. Germline lookup yields CDR1 SQVTM and CDR2 ANQGSEA. This CDR3 is built from 14 residues. Trimming removed 7 bases from V and 2 bases from J; junction bases left unmatched: 3. The CDR3 loop is CSAGLAGVTDTQYF. The CDR3 DNA reads TGCAGCGCCGGACTAGCGGGAGTCACAGATACGCAGTATTTT.

Ten or more counts support this clonotype. This sequence joins TRBV12-3 or TRBV12-4 and TRBJ1-2, with 12 bases fitting TRBD1. With 8 bases clipped from V and 8 bases from J, the junction kept 6 bases outside the gene matches. The CDR3 runs 13 residues. The CDR3 coding sequence is TGTGCCAGCGAGGGACAGGGGGCGCCCGGCTACACCTTC. This sequence encodes CASEGQGAPGYTF.

Notes on this clonotype: Being one base from a much bigger clone, this may be a read error. CDR3: CASGQDRLGGEQYF. The CDR3 DNA reads as TGCGCCAGCGGCCAAGACCGGCTAGGTGGGGAGCAGTACTTC. This chain connects TRBV4-1 to TRBJ2-7; D is ambiguous. The CDR3 loop spans 14 amino acids. Germline V gene sequence: CDR1 MGHRA, CDR2 YSYEKL.

For this clonotype: This sequence may be a read error, since a much larger clone differs from it by one base. The gene calls are TRBV13 and TRBJ2-7; D is unresolved. Germline assignment: CDR1 PRHDT and CDR2 FYEKMQ (reference sequence). This CDR3 comprises 15 residues. The CDR3 here is CASTLGRLHSHEQYF. Here the CDR3 DNA reads TGTGCCAGCACCTTGGGCAGGCTACACTCCCACGAGCAGTACTTC.